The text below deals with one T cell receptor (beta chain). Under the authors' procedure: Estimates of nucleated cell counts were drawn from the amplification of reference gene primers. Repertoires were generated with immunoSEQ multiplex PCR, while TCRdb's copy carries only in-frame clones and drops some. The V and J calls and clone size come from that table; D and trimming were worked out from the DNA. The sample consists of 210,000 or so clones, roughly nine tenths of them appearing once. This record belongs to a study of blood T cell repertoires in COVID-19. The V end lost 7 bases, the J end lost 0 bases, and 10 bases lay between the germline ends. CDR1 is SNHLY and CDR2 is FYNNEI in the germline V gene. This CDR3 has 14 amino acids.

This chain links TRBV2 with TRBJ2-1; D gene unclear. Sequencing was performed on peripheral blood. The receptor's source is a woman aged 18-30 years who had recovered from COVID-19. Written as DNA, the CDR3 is TGTGCCAGCAAGCATTCCTCCTCCTACAATGAGCAGTTCTTC. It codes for CASKHSSSYNEQFF.